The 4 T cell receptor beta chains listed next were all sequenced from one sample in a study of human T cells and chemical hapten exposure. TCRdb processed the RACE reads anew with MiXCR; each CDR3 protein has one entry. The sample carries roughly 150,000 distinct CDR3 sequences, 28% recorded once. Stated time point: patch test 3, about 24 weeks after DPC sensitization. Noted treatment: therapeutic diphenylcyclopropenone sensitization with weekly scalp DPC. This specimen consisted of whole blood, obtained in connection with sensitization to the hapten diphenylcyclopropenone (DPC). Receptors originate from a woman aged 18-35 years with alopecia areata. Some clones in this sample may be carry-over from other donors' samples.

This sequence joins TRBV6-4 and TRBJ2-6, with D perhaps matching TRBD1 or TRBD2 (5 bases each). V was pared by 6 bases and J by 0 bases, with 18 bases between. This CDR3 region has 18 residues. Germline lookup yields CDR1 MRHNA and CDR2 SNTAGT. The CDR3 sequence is CASSRTGPTVSGANVLTF. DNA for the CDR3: TGTGCCAGCAGCCGGACGGGACCTACGGTCTCTGGGGCCAACGTCCTGACTTTC.

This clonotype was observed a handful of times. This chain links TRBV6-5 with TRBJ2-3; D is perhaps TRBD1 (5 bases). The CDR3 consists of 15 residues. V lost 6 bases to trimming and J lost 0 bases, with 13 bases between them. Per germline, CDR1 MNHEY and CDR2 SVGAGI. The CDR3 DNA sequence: TGTGCCAGCAGCTCCCGACAGCCTAGCACAGATACGCAGTATTTT. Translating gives CASSSRQPSTDTQYF.

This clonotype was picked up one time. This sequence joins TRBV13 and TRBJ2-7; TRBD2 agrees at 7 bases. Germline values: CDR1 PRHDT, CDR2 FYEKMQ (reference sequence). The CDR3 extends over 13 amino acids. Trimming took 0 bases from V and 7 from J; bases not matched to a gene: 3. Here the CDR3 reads CASSLGSSGEQYF. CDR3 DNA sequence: TGTGCCAGCAGCTTAGGGAGTAGCGGGGAGCAGTACTTC. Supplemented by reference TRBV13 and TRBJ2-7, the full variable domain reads AAGVIQSPRHLIKEKRETATLKCYPIPRHDTVYWYQQGPGQDPQFLISFYEKMQSDKGSIPDRFSAQQFSDYHSELNMSSLELGDSALYFCASSLGSSGEQYFGPGTRLTVT.

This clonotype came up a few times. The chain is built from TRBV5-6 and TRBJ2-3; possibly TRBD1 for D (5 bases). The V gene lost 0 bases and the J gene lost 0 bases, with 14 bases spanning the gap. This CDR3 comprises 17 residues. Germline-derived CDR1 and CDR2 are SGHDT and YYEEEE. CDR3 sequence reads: CASSLGWTLSSTDTQYF. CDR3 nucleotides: TGTGCCAGCAGCTTGGGTTGGACACTATCTAGCACAGATACGCAGTATTTT.